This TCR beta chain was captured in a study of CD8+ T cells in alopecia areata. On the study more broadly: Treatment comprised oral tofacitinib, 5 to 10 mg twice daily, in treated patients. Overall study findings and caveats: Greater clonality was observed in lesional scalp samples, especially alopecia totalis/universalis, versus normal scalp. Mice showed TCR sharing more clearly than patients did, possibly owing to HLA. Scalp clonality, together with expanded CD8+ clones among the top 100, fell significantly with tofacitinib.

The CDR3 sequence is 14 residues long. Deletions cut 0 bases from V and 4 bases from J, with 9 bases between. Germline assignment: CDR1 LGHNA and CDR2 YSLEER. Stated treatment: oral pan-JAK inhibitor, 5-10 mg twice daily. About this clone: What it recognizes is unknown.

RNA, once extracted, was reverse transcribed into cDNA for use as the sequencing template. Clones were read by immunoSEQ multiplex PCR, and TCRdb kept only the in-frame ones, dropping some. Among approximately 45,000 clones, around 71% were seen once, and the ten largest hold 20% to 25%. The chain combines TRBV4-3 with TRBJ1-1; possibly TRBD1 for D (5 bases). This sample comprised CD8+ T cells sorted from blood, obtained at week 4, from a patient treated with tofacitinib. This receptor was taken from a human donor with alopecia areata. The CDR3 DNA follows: TGCGCCAGCAGCCAAGATAGGCAGGGCACTGAAGCTTTCTTT. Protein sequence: CASSQDRQGTEAFF.